The 7 T cell receptor beta chains in this list originate from one sample, sequenced in a study of Tregs in tolerant kidney transplant recipients. Produced via immunoSEQ multiplex PCR; TCRdb's table is partial and in-frame only. Among around 98,000 clones listed, roughly 93% were seen once. The sequencing here drew on CD4+ T cells from blood, taken before the transplant. These receptor sequences come from a human donor who received a combined kidney and bone marrow transplant.

The V call is TRBV30, the J call TRBJ2-1; 16 positions agree with TRBD2. The CDR3 is made up of 14 amino acids. The V and J ends lost 4 bases and 8 bases, in that order; junction bases with no gene match: 2. Germline V gene sequence: CDR1 GTSNPN, CDR2 SVGIG (reference sequence). The CDR3 coding sequence is TGTGCCTGGACCGGGACTAGCGGGAGGGATGAGCAGTTCTTC. It codes for CAWTGTSGRDEQFF.

CDR3 loop: CASSLTLGALGQPQHF. The CDR3 nucleotides are TGTGCCAGCAGCCTAACCTTAGGGGCGCTGGGTCAGCCCCAGCATTTT. The chain combines TRBV28 with TRBJ1-5; the D gene is possibly TRBD1 (5 bases). V lost 6 bases and J 6 bases, leaving 21 bases between the germline ends. The CDR3 is made up of 16 amino acids. In germline, CDR1 is MDHEN, CDR2 SYDVKM.

The chain carries TRBV11-2 and TRBJ1-3; D gene unclear. The CDR3 length is 15 residues. CDR1 is SGHAT and CDR2 is FQNNGV in the germline V gene. V was trimmed by 2 bases and J by 8 bases, leaving 16 bases between them. The CDR3 DNA reads as TGTGCCAGCAGCTTAAGTATCGCCGAGGTATACACCATATATTTT. Translating gives CASSLSIAEVYTIYF.

This clone was recorded once. The V and J genes are TRBV19 and TRBJ1-5, with TRBD1 identical over 7 bases. V gave up 8 bases and J gave up 5 bases; unmatched junction bases: 9. This CDR3 spans 14 amino acids. Germline loops: CDR1 LNHDA, CDR2 SQIVND (reference sequence). CDR3 loop: CASREGAGHQPQHF. The CDR3 DNA reads TGTGCCAGTCGGGAGGGGGCCGGCCATCAGCCCCAGCATTTT. Full variable domain (outside the CDR3, taken from reference TRBV19 and TRBJ1-5): DGGITQSPKYLFRKEGQNVTLSCEQNLNHDAMYWYRQDPGQGLRLIYYSQIVNDFQKGDIAEGYSVSREKKESFPLTVTSAQKNPTAFYLCASREGAGHQPQHFGDGTRLSIL.

The chain has TRBV18 and TRBJ2-7, with D possibly matching TRBD1 (5 bases). The V gene lost 8 bases and the J gene lost 1 base, with 12 bases spanning the gap. CDR3 length equals 13 residues. Germline CDR1 reads KGHSH; CDR2 reads LQKENI. The CDR3 reads CASLEAGSYEQYF. The CDR3, as DNA: TGTGCCAGCCTAGAGGCAGGGTCCTACGAGCAGTACTTC.

A note on this clone: The sample holds other DNA sequences that translate to the same CDR3. The chain couples TRBV7-7 to TRBJ2-7, with 7 bases identical to TRBD1. The CDR3 is made up of 13 amino acids. The germline V gene encodes CDR1 SSHAT and CDR2 FNYEAQ (reference sequence). Trimming at V came to 1 base and at J to 3 bases, leaving 0 bases not matched to a gene. The CDR3 DNA follows: TGTGCCAGCAGCTTAGACAGGGGCTACGAGCAGTACTTC. Translation gives CASSLDRGYEQYF. Combining the CDR3 with reference TRBV7-7 and TRBJ2-7 gives the whole variable domain GAGVSQSPRYKVTKRGQDVTLRCDPISSHATLYWYQQALGQGPEFLTYFNYEAQPDKSGLPSDRFSAERPEGSISTLTIQRTEQRDSAMYRCASSLDRGYEQYFGPGTRLTVT.

The chain uses TRBV9 and TRBJ2-2; 10 bases are shared with TRBD2. In germline, CDR1 is SGDLS, CDR2 YYNGEE. CDR3 length equals 17 residues. Losses at the gene ends were 0 bases for V and 1 base for J; bases not matched to a gene: 3. CDR3 sequence (DNA): TGTGCCAGCAGCGTAGGAGCGGGGGGGCGGAACACCGGGGAGCTGTTTTTT. Translated, it gives CASSVGAGGRNTGELFF.